Listed below are T cell receptor beta chains from one sample, sequenced in a study of PD-L1 blockade in urothelial cancer. TCRdb keeps only in-frame clones here, not all; method: immunoSEQ multiplex PCR. Of tens of thousands of clones listed, 87% were seen once; the top ten hold about 6%. The sequencing used PBMCs, collected around atezolizumab (anti-PD-L1) treatment. These receptor sequences come from a woman between 70 and 85 years old with urothelial cancer. Each CDR3 is given with its conserved first and last residue. Each record gives: V gene, clone size, D gene, J gene, CDR3 protein, CDR3 DNA. A D gene is named only where the DNA matches it firmly. Expanded clones are given a class, and other clones once, few, many or no size at all.

TRBV7-2,-,-,TRBJ2-7,CASSFSGYNEQYF,TGTGCCAGCAGCTTCTCAGGGTACAACGAGCAGTACTTC
TRBV7-9,-,TRBD1,TRBJ1-2,CASSLQGAEGYTF,TGTGCCAGCAGCCTTCAGGGGGCTGAGGGCTACACCTTC
TRBV7-2,-,-,TRBJ1-5,CASSLAGGTGQPQHF,TGTGCCAGCAGCTTAGCGGGGGGAACGGGACAGCCCCAGCATTTT
TRBV9,-,-,TRBJ2-1,CASSVEWGGLAYNEQFF,TGTGCCAGCAGCGTAGAATGGGGGGGCCTGGCCTACAATGAGCAGTTCTTC
TRBV30,-,TRBD1,TRBJ1-2,CAWSRGGSGGYTF,TGTGCCTGGAGTAGAGGGGGCTCGGGGGGCTACACCTTC
TRBV28,-,-,TRBJ1-5,CASTPPGAVKYSNQPQHF,TGTGCCAGCACCCCCCCGGGTGCCGTCAAATATAGCAATCAGCCCCAGCATTTT
TRBV28,-,-,TRBJ1-1,CASSLWGVAMNTEAFF,TGTGCCAGCAGTTTGTGGGGGGTTGCCATGAACACTGAAGCTTTCTTT
TRBV2,-,TRBD1,TRBJ2-7,CASSEPQDRGLVDEQYF,TGTGCCAGCAGTGAACCTCAGGACAGGGGGCTGGTAGACGAGCAGTACTTC
TRBV7-7,-,-,TRBJ2-5,CASSFGLGLWGTQYF,TGTGCCAGCAGCTTCGGACTGGGCCTATGGGGGACCCAGTACTTC
TRBV2,once,-,TRBJ2-1,CASSGSSRYNEQFF,TGTGCCAGCAGTGGTTCTAGCCGTTACAATGAGCAGTTCTTC
TRBV2,-,TRBD1,TRBJ2-1,CASSWDSRSYNEQFF,TGTGCCAGCAGTTGGGACAGCCGCTCCTACAATGAGCAGTTCTTC
TRBV4-1,few,TRBD1,TRBJ1-5,CASSQWGQGMVTSSGNQPQHF,TGCGCCAGCAGCCAGTGGGGACAGGGGATGGTAACAAGCTCGGGCAATCAGCCCCAGCATTTT
TRBV6-1,-,TRBD1,TRBJ2-4,CAIQTGVGNIQYF,TGTGCCATCCAGACAGGGGTTGGAAACATTCAGTACTTC
TRBV25-1,-,TRBD1,TRBJ2-7,CASGRPGGLGEQYF,TGTGCCAGCGGCCGGCCAGGGGGCTTGGGGGAGCAGTACTTC
TRBV5-1,-,TRBD1,TRBJ1-2,CASSYDGQGGNGYTF,TGCGCCAGCAGCTACGATGGACAGGGGGGAAATGGCTACACCTTC
TRBV6-1,-,TRBD1,TRBJ1-2,CASSEGRQGLGGYTF,TGTGCCAGCAGTGAGGGGCGACAGGGGCTTGGTGGCTACACCTTC
TRBV5-6,-,-,TRBJ2-3,CASSAGQHTDTQYF,TGTGCCAGCAGCGCCGGACAGCACACAGATACGCAGTATTTT
TRBV29-1,-,-,TRBJ2-1,CSVEGVAARNEQFF,TGCAGCGTTGAAGGGGTAGCGGCTCGAAATGAGCAGTTCTTC
TRBV7-9,-,-,TRBJ2-5,CASSPSRWQETQYF,TGTGCCAGCAGCCCCAGTCGCTGGCAAGAGACCCAGTACTTC
TRBV5-1,-,TRBD2,TRBJ2-5,CASSWAPLAGEGETQYF,TGCGCCAGCAGCTGGGCCCCTCTAGCGGGAGAGGGAGAGACCCAGTACTTC
TRBV4-2,-,TRBD1,TRBJ2-2,CASSQRGTGVIADTGELFF,TGTGCCAGCAGCCAAAGAGGCACAGGGGTAATCGCGGACACCGGGGAGCTGTTTTTT
TRBV27,-,TRBD1,TRBJ2-2,CASSQRPGQGNTGELFF,TGTGCCAGCAGTCAACGCCCGGGACAGGGCAACACCGGGGAGCTGTTTTTT
TRBV10-3,-,TRBD2,TRBJ2-2,CAISRTSVNTGELFF,TGTGCCATCAGCCGGACTAGCGTAAACACCGGGGAGCTGTTTTTT
TRBV6-5,-,TRBD1,TRBJ1-4,CASSYSITGADEKLFF,TGTGCCAGCAGTTACTCGATTACAGGGGCGGATGAAAAACTGTTTTTT
TRBV20-1,-,-,TRBJ2-2,CSATRGGELFF,TGCAGTGCTACCAGGGGCGGGGAGCTGTTTTTT
TRBV5-6,-,TRBD1,TRBJ1-2,CASSFPLQGIGYTF,TGTGCCAGCAGCTTCCCCCTACAGGGGATTGGCTACACCTTC
TRBV27,once,TRBD2,TRBJ2-1,CASSLVGTSGSDQFF,TGTGCCAGCAGTTTAGTAGGGACTAGCGGGAGTGATCAGTTCTTC
TRBV5-5,once,TRBD1,TRBJ1-2,CASTLGTGGSSSNYGYTF,TGTGCCAGCACCCTAGGGACAGGGGGCAGTTCCTCTAACTATGGCTACACCTTC
TRBV2,-,TRBD2,TRBJ2-3,CASKGVAGVVDTQYF,TGTGCCAGCAAGGGGGTAGCGGGAGTAGTAGATACGCAGTATTTT
TRBV4-3,few,TRBD1,TRBJ1-1,CASSQDSLRGLNTEAFF,TGCGCCAGCAGCCAAGATAGCCTAAGGGGGCTTAACACTGAAGCTTTCTTT
TRBV19,-,TRBD2,TRBJ2-7,CASSRGTSGSYEQYF,TGTGCCAGTAGTAGGGGGACTAGCGGGAGCTACGAGCAGTACTTC
TRBV6-5,-,TRBD1,TRBJ2-1,CASSPRDRLREQFF,TGTGCCAGCAGCCCCCGGGACAGGTTACGGGAGCAGTTCTTC
TRBV28,-,TRBD1,TRBJ2-3,CASSFRGRLADTQYF,TGTGCCAGCAGTTTTAGGGGGCGTTTGGCAGATACGCAGTATTTT
TRBV4-1,-,TRBD1,TRBJ2-2,CASSRTGGAWTGELFF,TGCGCCAGCAGCCGAACAGGGGGCGCGTGGACCGGGGAGCTGTTTTTT
TRBV2,once,-,TRBJ2-5,CASSEARTDQETQYF,TGTGCCAGCAGTGAAGCGAGGACAGACCAAGAGACCCAGTACTTC
TRBV7-2,-,TRBD2,TRBJ2-5,CASSSGLAGETQYF,TGTGCCAGCAGCTCCGGACTAGCCGGGGAGACCCAGTACTTC
TRBV11-2,-,-,TRBJ1-4,CASSLVQGWEKLFF,TGTGCCAGCAGCTTAGTACAGGGCTGGGAAAAACTGTTTTTT